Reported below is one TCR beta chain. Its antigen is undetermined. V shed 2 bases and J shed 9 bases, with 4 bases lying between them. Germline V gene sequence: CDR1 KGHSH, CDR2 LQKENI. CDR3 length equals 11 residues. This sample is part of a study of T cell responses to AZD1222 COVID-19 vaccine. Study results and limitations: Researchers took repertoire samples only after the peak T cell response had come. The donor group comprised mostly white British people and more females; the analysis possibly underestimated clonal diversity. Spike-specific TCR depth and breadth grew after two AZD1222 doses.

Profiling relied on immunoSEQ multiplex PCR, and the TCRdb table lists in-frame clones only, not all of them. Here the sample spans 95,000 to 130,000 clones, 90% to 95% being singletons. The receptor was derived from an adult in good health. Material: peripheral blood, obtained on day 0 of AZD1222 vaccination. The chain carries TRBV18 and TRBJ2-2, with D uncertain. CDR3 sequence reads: CASSPGWELFF. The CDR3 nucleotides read TGTGCCAGCTCACCAGGGTGGGAGCTGTTTTTT.